The rows below give T cell receptor beta chains drawn from one sample of a study of blood T cell repertoires in COVID-19. Assay: immunoSEQ multiplex PCR; the TCRdb copy retains only in-frame clones and omits some. The sample includes about 150,000 clones, approximately 84% seen only once; the top ten take 35% to 45%. Sequencing was carried out using peripheral blood. The receptors stem from a human donor in a cohort sampled during active COVID-19. The CDR3 runs from the conserved cysteine through the conserved F or W. D genes are given only for firm matches. Rows may omit the clone size; those that give it use once, few, many or a size class.

j_call v_call clone_size d_call cdr3_nt cdr3_aa
TRBJ2-3 TRBV5-1 . . TGCGCCAGCAGGAATAGCGCTAGCACAGATACGCAGTATTTT CASRNSASTDTQYF
TRBJ2-2 TRBV18 . . TGTGCCAGCTCACCCGGGTCCGGGGAGCTGTTTTTT CASSPGSGELFF
TRBJ2-1 TRBV6-4 . TRBD2 TGTGCCAGCAGTCCTTCCATGGCGGGGGGGAACAATGAGCAGTTCTTC CASSPSMAGGNNEQFF
TRBJ1-2 TRBV11-2 once . TGTGCCAGCAGCTCCCGGGGCTATGGCTACACCTTC CASSSRGYGYTF
TRBJ2-5 TRBV5-5 . . TGTGCCAGCAGCCCAACAGGGTACCAAGAGACCCAGTACTTC CASSPTGYQETQYF
TRBJ1-4 TRBV4-3 . TRBD1 TGCGCCAGCAGCTTAGACAGGGCAGTAGAAAAACTGTTTTTT CASSLDRAVEKLFF
TRBJ2-3 TRBV29-1 . . TGCAGCTGTGCCGGGGACACAGATACGCAGTATTTT CSCAGDTDTQYF
TRBJ2-5 TRBV5-6 once . TGTGCCAGCAGCTTGGATCGGGGGTACCAAGAGACCCAGTACTTC CASSLDRGYQETQYF
TRBJ2-1 TRBV6-5 . . TGTGCCAGCAGGCGCCAGGGTGGCAATGAGCAGTTCTTC CASRRQGGNEQFF
TRBJ2-5 TRBV5-1 . TRBD2 TGCGCCAGCAGCCCCACCGGGACTAGCGGACAAGGGACCCAGTACTTC CASSPTGTSGQGTQYF
TRBJ2-7 TRBV19 few TRBD1 TGTGCCAGTAGTCCGAAGCACAGGGGGCCGGGGGACGAGCAGTACTTC CASSPKHRGPGDEQYF
TRBJ1-1 TRBV10-3 once TRBD1 TGTGCCATCAGGGGGACAGGGCGGACTGAAGCTTTCTTT CAIRGTGRTEAFF
TRBJ2-5 TRBV3-1/TRBV3-2 . . TGTGCCAGCAGCCAAGCCCTAGAGACCCAGTACTTC CASSQALETQYF
TRBJ1-2 TRBV6-5 . TRBD1 TGTGCCAGCAGCAACAGGGGGGAAGGCAACTATGGCTACACCTTC CASSNRGEGNYGYTF
TRBJ1-1 TRBV18 . . TGTGCCAGCTCACCTATGGGCAGGAACACTGAAGCTTTCTTT CASSPMGRNTEAFF
TRBJ1-1 TRBV6-5 . TRBD1 TGTGCCAGCAGTCAGGGGGCGGGGGCCACTGAAGCTTTCTTT CASSQGAGATEAFF
TRBJ2-5 TRBV30 . TRBD2 TGTGCCTGGAGTGTACTAGCGGGAGTAGGGGAGACCCAGTACTTC CAWSVLAGVGETQYF
TRBJ1-3 TRBV4-1 . TRBD1 TGCGCCAGCAGCCAAGGGAACAGGGGGGCTGGAAACACCATATATTTT CASSQGNRGAGNTIYF
TRBJ1-6 TRBV9 . . TGTGCCAGCAGCCAACAGGGTTCGAGCTCCTATAATTCACCCCTCCACTTT CASSQQGSSSYNSPLHF
TRBJ2-1 TRBV15 . . TGTGCCACCAGCATCGGTTACAGCAATGAGCAGTTCTTC CATSIGYSNEQFF
TRBJ1-5 TRBV6-5 . TRBD1 TGTGCCAGCAGTTACCGACAGGGAAGCCAGCCCCAGCATTTT CASSYRQGSQPQHF
TRBJ2-5 TRBV25-1 . TRBD2 TGTGCCAGCAGTTTAGCGGGTACTCCGGAGACCCAGTACTTC CASSLAGTPETQYF
TRBJ2-5 TRBV11-3 . . TGTGCCAGCAGGCCCGGGACACCCCAAGAGACCCAGTACTTC CASRPGTPQETQYF
TRBJ1-5 TRBV2 once . TGTGCCAGCAGTGCCCCGGGGGGATGGAATCAGCCCCAGCATTTT CASSAPGGWNQPQHF
TRBJ2-2 TRBV27 . TRBD2 TGTGCCAGCAGTCCTAGCGGGAGTAACACCGGGGAGCTGTTTTTT CASSPSGSNTGELFF
TRBJ2-3 TRBV18 . . TGTGCCAGCTCACCACCGGGCGGGTTCGGGGGAGATACGCAGTATTTT CASSPPGGFGGDTQYF
TRBJ1-1 TRBV5-1 . TRBD1 TGCGCCAGCAGCTTGGGGACAGGGAACACTGAAGCTTTCTTT CASSLGTGNTEAFF
TRBJ1-2 TRBV15 . . TGTGCCACCAGCAGAGATTGGGCGAATGGCTATGGCTACACCTTC CATSRDWANGYGYTF
TRBJ1-1 TRBV4-2 many . TGTGCCAGCAGCTCTCCCCAGGGGCGGAACACTGAAGCTTTCTTT CASSSPQGRNTEAFF
TRBJ1-2 TRBV5-4 . . TGTGCCAGCAGCTTGGTTCGCAGTCCAGGGTATGGCTACACCTTC CASSLVRSPGYGYTF
TRBJ1-3 TRBV6-1 . . TGTGCCAGCAGTGAAGCCGGACTACACTCTGGAAACACCATATATTTT CASSEAGLHSGNTIYF
TRBJ1-2 TRBV11-3 . . TGTGCCAGCAGCTTGGCAGGGCAAACCTATGGCTACACCTTC CASSLAGQTYGYTF
TRBJ2-4 TRBV20-1 . . TGCAGTGCTAATGACAGAGCCAAAAACATTCAGTACTTC CSANDRAKNIQYF
TRBJ1-2 TRBV18 . TRBD1 TGTGCCAGCTCACCTTCCGGGACAGGGAGCCCCGAGGGTGGCTACACCTTC CASSPSGTGSPEGGYTF
TRBJ1-2 TRBV19 . . TGTGCCAGTAGTATAGATCGGGGGAATCATATCTATGGCTACACCTTC CASSIDRGNHIYGYTF
TRBJ2-7 TRBV2 . . TGTGCCAGCAGTGCTGGCTTCAGTTACGAGCAGTACTTC CASSAGFSYEQYF
TRBJ1-2 TRBV5-8 . TRBD1 TGTGCCAGCAGCTTGGGGACAGGGGAGGACTATGGCTACACCTTC CASSLGTGEDYGYTF
TRBJ2-1 TRBV6-1 . . TGTGCCAGCAGTGAAGGAAGGGGGGGAATATACAATGAGCAGTTCTTC CASSEGRGGIYNEQFF
TRBJ2-1 TRBV27 . TRBD2 TGTGCCAGCAGTTCCCGCCCTAGCGGGGGGGGTAATGAGCAGTTCTTC CASSSRPSGGGNEQFF
TRBJ2-7 TRBV28 few . TGTGCCAGCAGGTTCACCGGGACACCTTACGAGCAGTACTTC CASRFTGTPYEQYF
TRBJ1-2 TRBV4-3 . TRBD1 TGCGCCAGCAGCCAGGTCACAGGGGTATATGGCTACACCTTC CASSQVTGVYGYTF
TRBJ2-2 TRBV3-1/TRBV3-2 . TRBD2 TGTGCCAGCAGCTTTCGGACTAGCGGGAGGTTCACCGGGGAGCTGTTTTTT CASSFRTSGRFTGELFF
TRBJ2-7 TRBV7-2 . . TGTGCCAGCAGCTACGCCGCGGACTACGAGCAGTACTTC CASSYAADYEQYF
TRBJ2-1 TRBV10-3 . TRBD2 TGTGCCATCAGTGGTCTCGCGGGGGAATACAATGAGCAGTTCTTC CAISGLAGEYNEQFF
TRBJ2-1 TRBV18 . TRBD1 TGTGCCAGCTCACTTAGTGGGACAGCCAATGAGCAGTTCTTC CASSLSGTANEQFF
TRBJ1-2 TRBV6-6 . . TGTGCCAGCAGCTCTTCCGTCGGGGGAGGTACCTATGGCTACACCTTC CASSSSVGGGTYGYTF
TRBJ1-1 TRBV7-6 . . TGTGCCAGCAGCCCCGGGACAACCGAAGCTTTCTTT CASSPGTTEAFF
TRBJ2-1 TRBV28 . TRBD2 TGTGCCAGCAGTTTATCCGGGACTAGCGGACCGGGGCAGTTCTTC CASSLSGTSGPGQFF
TRBJ1-1 TRBV10-3 . TRBD1 TGTGCCACCAGGGGGGAGGTGAACACTGAAGCTTTCTTT CATRGEVNTEAFF
TRBJ2-5 TRBV4-2 . . TGTGCCAGCAGCCGAGGGGGGGCTCAAGAGACCCAGTACTTC CASSRGGAQETQYF
TRBJ2-1 TRBV7-9 . . TGTGCCAGCAGCCTAGGGGCGTACTCCTACAATGAGCAGTTCTTC CASSLGAYSYNEQFF
TRBJ2-4 TRBV7-2 . TRBD1 TGTGCCAGCAGCACCCCCCGGGGGACAGGGGAGGGCATTCAGTACTTC CASSTPRGTGEGIQYF
TRBJ2-5 TRBV7-3 . TRBD1 TGTGCCAGCAGCTCGGACAGGGGTGAGACCCAGTACTTC CASSSDRGETQYF
TRBJ1-1 TRBV30 many . TGTGCCTGGAGTGTACCAAAGAAAGGAGACACTGAAGCTTTCTTT CAWSVPKKGDTEAFF